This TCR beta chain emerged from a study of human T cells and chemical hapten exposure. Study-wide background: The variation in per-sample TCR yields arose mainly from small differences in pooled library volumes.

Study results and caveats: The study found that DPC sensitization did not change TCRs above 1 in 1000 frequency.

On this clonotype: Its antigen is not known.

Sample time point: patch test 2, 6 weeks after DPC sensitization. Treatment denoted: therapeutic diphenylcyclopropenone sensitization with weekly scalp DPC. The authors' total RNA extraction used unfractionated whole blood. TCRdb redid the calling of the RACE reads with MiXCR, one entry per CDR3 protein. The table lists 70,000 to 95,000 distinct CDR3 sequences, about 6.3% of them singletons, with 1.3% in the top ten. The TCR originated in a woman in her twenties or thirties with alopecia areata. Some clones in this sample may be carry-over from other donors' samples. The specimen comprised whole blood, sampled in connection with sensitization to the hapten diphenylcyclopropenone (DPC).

CDR3: CASSPRTTNYGYTF. The CDR3 bases are TGCGCCAGCAGCCCACGGACAACTAACTATGGCTACACCTTC. The rearrangement uses TRBV5-1 and TRBJ1-2; maybe TRBD1 (5 bases). Germline V gives CDR1 SGHRS, CDR2 YFSETQ. The CDR3 totals 14 residues. V was clipped by 4 bases and J by 0 bases, with 10 bases between them. Supplemented by reference TRBV5-1 and TRBJ1-2, the full variable domain reads KAGVTQTPRYLIKTRGQQVTLSCSPISGHRSVSWYQQTPGQGLQFLFEYFSETQRNKGNFPGRFSGRQFSNSRSEMNVSTLELGDSALYLCASSPRTTNYGYTFGSGTRLTVV.